This T cell receptor beta chain stems from a study of T cells after yellow fever vaccination. Turning to the study itself: In the case of low-cell-number fractions, SMART-Seq v4 Ultra Low Input was used for preparation.

This clonotype was detected only a few times. Its antigen is still unknown. The TCR cDNA carried a universal primer site and UMIs from 5'RACE template switching. TCRdb passed the 5' RACE reads through MiXCR, listing each CDR3 protein once. The sample shows 400,000 to 650,000 distinct CDR3 sequences, around a fifth of them seen only once. Points from the study as a whole: Contamination of FACS-sorted repertoires by abundant clonotypes from the bulk population could occur. Reappearance after the booster was observed for most primary-vaccination clones (96% CD4, just over 85% CD8).

V dropped 0 bases and J dropped 5 bases, with 14 bases sitting between them. Germline loops: CDR1 ENHRY, CDR2 SYGVKD. CDR3 length: 15 amino acids. This sequence originates from a man aged 18 to 35 who received the YFV17D yellow fever vaccine. The sequencing used PBMCs, collected approximately 20 days after the first yellow fever vaccination. The chain links TRBV10-3 to TRBJ2-7; either TRBD1 or TRBD2 may supply D (5 bases each). CDR3 in amino acids: CAISESGVGIHEQYV. The DNA of the CDR3 is TGTGCCATCAGTGAGTCGGGGGTAGGCATCCACGAGCAGTACGTC.